Below are 7 T cell receptor beta chains sequenced from a single sample in a study of blood T cell repertoires in COVID-19. This table comes from immunoSEQ multiplex PCR, and its TCRdb copy is limited to in-frame clones, with some not included. This table holds 220,000 or so clones, about four fifths found once. Sequencing input: peripheral blood. Receptor source: a woman in her twenties or thirties who had recovered from COVID-19.

The chain employs TRBV5-3 and TRBJ2-1, with a possible D match to TRBD1 (8 bases). TRBV5-3 is identified as an open reading frame with a role that is uncertain. CDR3 size: 16 residues. The V and J ends lost 0 bases and 4 bases respectively, with 14 bases between them. The CDR3 DNA follows: TGTGCCAGAAGCTTGGTACAGGGGGGGATGTACAATGAGCAGTTCTTC. It codes for CARSLVQGGMYNEQFF.

V usage is TRBV27 and J usage is TRBJ1-2; TRBD1 aligns across 9 bases. Losses at the gene ends were 5 bases for V and 5 bases for J; bases not matched to a gene: 12. The CDR3 covers 16 residues. CDR1 is MNHEY, CDR2 SMNVEV, per germline (reference sequence). The CDR3: CASSPQNRGLRYGYTF. The DNA of the CDR3 is TGTGCCAGCAGTCCCCAAAACAGGGGGCTAAGGTATGGCTACACCTTC.

CDR3 amino acids: CASSFTAGRNTEAFF. The CDR3 DNA reads TGTGCCAGCAGCTTCACAGCAGGGCGGAACACTGAAGCTTTCTTT. This chain joins TRBV5-8 and TRBJ1-1; maybe TRBD1 (5 bases). The CDR3 spans 15 residues. The V gene lost 2 bases and the J gene lost 1 base, with 12 bases spanning the gap. Germline V gene data show CDR1 as SGHTS and CDR2 as YDEGEE.

This clone was recorded a few times. The chain has TRBV6-5 and TRBJ2-3, with TRBD2 matching 9 bases. This CDR3 region has 15 residues. Trimming cost V 4 bases and J 2 bases; bases outside gene matches: 4. Germline CDR1 MNHEY, CDR2 SVGAGI. The CDR3 DNA reads TGTGCCAGCAGTTCCGGACTAGCGATCACAGATACGCAGTATTTT. It encodes CASSSGLAITDTQYF.

In this sample, this clone is medium-sized. This specimen includes other DNA sequences encoding the same CDR3. The chain recombines TRBV6-5 with TRBJ1-1, with 7 nucleotides matching TRBD1. Per the germline V gene, CDR1 is MNHEY and CDR2 is SVGAGI. V trimming: 0 bases; J trimming: 4 bases; junction bases outside the gene matches: 5. The length of the CDR3 is 15 residues. Here the CDR3 reads CASSYSTPGGTEAFF. The CDR3 coding sequence is TGTGCCAGCAGTTACTCGACCCCAGGGGGCACTGAAGCTTTCTTT.

The chain couples TRBV19 to TRBJ2-7, with D possibly being TRBD2 (6 bases). Germline V gene lookup returns CDR1 LNHDA and CDR2 SQIVND (reference sequence). CDR3 length equals 14 residues. V gave up 3 bases and J gave up 6 bases, with 15 bases separating them. CDR3 amino acids: CASSMGLRTGEQYF. The CDR3 DNA sequence: TGTGCCAGTAGTATGGGACTCCGGACCGGCGAGCAGTACTTC.

The chain recombines TRBV18 with TRBJ2-3; 11 bases map to TRBD2. The V and J ends lost 6 bases and 6 bases, in that order; junction bases with no gene match: 17. This CDR3 is built from 18 residues. The germline CDR1 and CDR2 sequences are KGHSH and LQKENI. CDR3 sequence: CASSSVLWTSGLRDTQYF. In DNA form, the CDR3 reads TGTGCCAGCTCGTCGGTTCTATGGACTAGCGGGTTGCGCGATACGCAGTATTTT.